Described below is a single TCR beta chain sequence and its context. The sample belongs to a study of OX40 agonist ivuxolimab in advanced cancers. Clones were read by immunoSEQ multiplex PCR, and TCRdb kept only the in-frame ones, dropping some. The data show about 100,000 clones, 85% to 95% seen once. The material sequenced was CD4+ or CD8+ T cells sorted from blood, taken in a trial of the OX40 agonist ivuxolimab. The source is an adult with an advanced solid tumor such as melanoma, head and neck, liver or kidney cancer.

CDR3 DNA sequence: TGTGCCAGCAGCCAAAGCGGGAGGGCCCTCGCAGAGACCCAGTACTTC. Protein sequence: CASSQSGRALAETQYF. The chain links TRBV4-2 to TRBJ2-5; 10 bases line up with TRBD2. This CDR3 contains 16 residues. Germline CDR1 LGHNA, CDR2 YNFKEQ. After removal of 2 bases from V and 4 bases from J, the junction contained 7 bases not matched to a gene.